This T cell receptor beta chain was found in a study of cytomegalovirus exposure and HLA in healthy donors (dated by TCRdb to between 2016 and 2019). Regarding the research as a whole: An earlier analysis of 550 to 700 of the donors reported about 290 Gb of sequence data and around 110 million unique TCR beta sequences from some 180 million T cells. In addition to the first cohort of 666 subjects, a separate validation cohort of 130 or so different subjects was used. To predict cytomegalovirus infection status, the study combined high-throughput TCR immunosequencing, statistical association of individual TCRs with disease status, and machine learning. Among the roughly 430 genotyped donors, approximately 76% belonged to the genetic ancestry cluster associated with self-reported Caucasian donors. Rather than using new phenotypic data, the later analysis identified candidate immune exposures from TCR beta sequences and from how often those sequences occurred across donors. About 280 gigabases of sequencing data and tens of millions of unique TCR sequences were included in an early release covering roughly 600 HLA-typed donors. HLA typing included class I and class II loci at four-digit resolution. In a later analysis, previously published TCR beta repertoires from 550 to 750 donors were re-analyzed and high-resolution HLA genotyping was added so that TCR occurrence patterns could be studied. Because of strong linkage in the cohort, five DR-DQ haplotypes were treated as single units for association and clustering. To decide whether each TCR beta V gene segment behaved as functional or pseudogenic, an earlier analysis of nearly 600 of the donors relied on high-throughput TCR beta sequencing. Donor age, sex, ethnicity and CMV serostatus were compiled together with the repertoire data. The T cell repertoires of 666 subjects were profiled by immunosequencing and related to cytomegalovirus serostatus. In a later genetic analysis, genome-wide SNP genotypes for about 55% of the 666 donors were used, and that subset was treated as a discovery cohort. Every discovery cohort repertoire had been produced on one sequencing platform. The study aimed to test whether cataloging public T cell receptors could reveal signatures of past pathogen exposure. Typing coverage differed by locus: A, B, C, DRB1 and DQB1 were typed in roughly 620-630 donors, DQA1 in about 550, DPA1 in roughly 590, and DPB1 in 472. Among 398 genotyped donors of the cohort, an average of approximately 240,000 unique TCR beta nucleotide sequences were sequenced per donor, roughly 18% of them non-productive. What the authors observed across the whole study: Compared with the roughly 700-donor mean, donors in an Asian-associated ancestry cluster had fewer N-insertions in productive TCRs, according to a later genetic analysis. According to the authors, the approach could potentially be generalized to other disease states and immunological phenotypes. An earlier analysis of several hundred of the donors showed that most TCR beta V segments appeared in productive rearrangements either about 90% or about 30% of the time, which broadly matched IMGT annotations. The 87-base-pair reads could not distinguish some IMGT-functional V segments, including TRBV6-2 and TRBV6-3, so those segments were excluded. The only immune exposure information available for the cohort was CMV serostatus. Because some donors lacked HLA typing at each locus, the association tests relied only on the typed subset. A later analysis found that HLA-associated TCR beta chains were more clonally expanded and had lower generation probabilities than equally common non-associated chains. This cohort had only TCR beta chains sequenced, and the lack of alpha or paired-chain data limited which features could be detected. V-gene and J-gene trimming of TCR beta chains was associated with a missense DCLRE1C variant in a later genetic analysis, and the association was replicated in an independent cohort. At a false discovery rate of 0.05, a later analysis linked some 17,000 TCR beta sequences to specific HLA alleles. The presence/absence analyses assumed that sequencing depth was roughly uniform across donors, and that assumption may not be true. A later analysis reported that several top co-occurrence clusters appeared linked to parvovirus B19, influenza, CMV and Epstein-Barr virus. When HLA alleles, especially DR and DQ, strongly co-occurred, TCR associations were difficult to assign to individual alleles. The classifier was reported to diagnose cytomegalovirus status with high specificity and sensitivity in both the original and validation cohorts. In vitro tests confirmed that a few of the cytomegalovirus-associated TCR beta chains recognize cytomegalovirus antigens. A group of highly shared sequence variants was considered likely to be a technical artifact of the sequencing pipeline. In a later analysis, TCR association rates were found to vary across HLA loci, with the most associated TCRs seen for DRB1 alleles and the fewest for HLA-C alleles. While some public TCRs were present in many individuals, most TCR sequences turned up only very rarely across donors. Linkage disequilibrium might explain the correlated functional status among segregating V segments, but an unknown experimental factor could not be excluded. A further reported finding was that TCR beta sequences accurately predicted the HLA-A and HLA-B alleles for most subjects in the first cohort. A later analysis found that most CMV-associated TCR beta chains appeared HLA-restricted, with HLA associations seemingly driven largely by CMV exposure. The study gave a list of over 150 TCR beta chains associated with cytomegalovirus. Because counts were too low, some 16 rarely observed V segments, including chromosome 9 orphons, were excluded from the earlier analysis of some 590 of the donors.

Of note for this clone: Its antigen is still unknown. Base qualities were left out, and no much larger clone turns up one base away.

Library creation used the immunoSEQ multiplex PCR assay. For the multiplex PCR, a mixture combining 60 forward primers for TCR Vbeta segments and 13 reverse primers for TCR Jbeta segments was used. The CDR3 region of rearranged TCR beta genes was amplified from genomic DNA by a multiplex PCR assay. The Illumina HiSeq System was used to sequence the amplified TCR beta libraries as 87-base-pair reads. The authors' pipeline ran thus. In a later analysis, around 80 million unique TCR beta chains were counted across the 500 to 850 repertoires, and roughly 11 million of these chains were shared by at least two donors. To remove PCR and sequencing errors, raw reads were error-corrected and collapsed into unique sequences using a nearest-neighbor algorithm that merged closely related sequences. Alignment of CDR3 sequences to IMGT reference sequences was used to assign V, D and J gene segments. For a sequence to be retained, at least a six-nucleotide match to both a V gene segment and a J gene segment was required. A rearrangement counted as productive if the CDR3 had no stop codons and remained in frame with V and J, and every other rearrangement counted as non-productive. Following IMGT convention, CDR3 was defined as the stretch from the second conserved V-encoded cysteine to the conserved J-encoded phenylalanine. The earlier analysis of about 530 of the donors excluded any sequence lacking an unambiguous match to a single V gene segment. In an earlier analysis of a few hundred of the donors, V segments were called functional above 56.7% productive rearrangements and were called segregating when the between-donor standard deviation exceeded 5%. To diagnose cytomegalovirus status from the catalog of TCR beta chain sequences, a statistical classification framework was built. In a later analysis, V and J genes were assigned by comparing TCR nucleotide sequences against IMGT/GENE-DB human TR gene sequences. Using the TCRdist pipeline, a later analysis assigned CDR3 sequences along with most-parsimonious VDJ recombination scenarios. In a later analysis, every TCR beta chain was defined by the combination of its CDR3 amino acid sequence and its V-gene family, and reads without a unique V-gene family were dropped. A later analysis removed 550 to 650 highly shared, low-generation-probability nucleotide sequences to deal with suspected cross-contamination and a sequencing artifact. In a later analysis, a clonal expansion index was calculated for each public chain from normalized within-repertoire ranks of inferred template counts. In a later analysis, generation probabilities were computed with a VDJ recombination model fitted to out-of-frame rearrangements, and the resulting probabilities were checked against IGoR. A later analysis scored TCR-TCR, TCR-HLA and TCR-CMV co-occurrence with hypergeometric tests, applying a repertoire-size bias correction to TCR pairs. In a later analysis, false discovery rates were estimated by permuting HLA or CMV assignments 20 times. In a later analysis, co-occurring TCRs were grouped with DBSCAN, and TCRdist sequence similarity was added when clustering was performed within HLA-allele-positive subsets. Repertoires with fewer than 30,000 or more than 120,000 public chains were left out of co-occurrence clustering, as were roughly five repertoires with anomalous nucleotide sharing. Drawn from immuneACCESS, this table holds only the in-frame rearrangements with V and J called that TCRdb kept. Clones are partly lost; checked studies trace under half to an unresolved V gene and leave the rest unexplained. The D gene and trimming were derived from the DNA, and the V and J assignments and clone size from that table. The sample yields about 81,000 clones; approximately 90% were counted once. Around 2.3% of the sample is held by the ten biggest clonotypes.

The cohort comprised fewer than 700 healthy bone marrow donors. Cohort members were all nominally healthy when sampled, although unrecorded immune exposures were likely present. The donor was CMV seronegative and was included in the group of under 450 seronegative cohort members. A peripheral blood sample was provided by each donor, and peripheral blood mononuclear cells were used for TCR beta sequencing. The Qiagen DNeasy Blood Extraction Kit was used to extract genomic DNA from the blood cell samples. Spanning cysteine to phenylalanine, the CDR3 consists of 13 amino acids. The only DNA kept is the CDR3, 39 bases in frame from the first base. Cut back by 0 bases and 15 bases, the V and J ends lie 14 bases apart. CDR1 SGHDN and CDR2 FVKESK are derived from the germline V gene.

The sequence is built from TRBV14 and TRBJ1-4, with the D gene too uncertain to name. Sequencing was performed on PBMCs. The receptor comes from a man between 18 and 29 years old in good health and CMV-seronegative. For the CDR3, the sequence is CASSQDGPGRVFF. In nucleotide form, the sequence is TGTGCCAGCAGCCAAGATGGGCCGGGAAGAGTGTTTTTT.